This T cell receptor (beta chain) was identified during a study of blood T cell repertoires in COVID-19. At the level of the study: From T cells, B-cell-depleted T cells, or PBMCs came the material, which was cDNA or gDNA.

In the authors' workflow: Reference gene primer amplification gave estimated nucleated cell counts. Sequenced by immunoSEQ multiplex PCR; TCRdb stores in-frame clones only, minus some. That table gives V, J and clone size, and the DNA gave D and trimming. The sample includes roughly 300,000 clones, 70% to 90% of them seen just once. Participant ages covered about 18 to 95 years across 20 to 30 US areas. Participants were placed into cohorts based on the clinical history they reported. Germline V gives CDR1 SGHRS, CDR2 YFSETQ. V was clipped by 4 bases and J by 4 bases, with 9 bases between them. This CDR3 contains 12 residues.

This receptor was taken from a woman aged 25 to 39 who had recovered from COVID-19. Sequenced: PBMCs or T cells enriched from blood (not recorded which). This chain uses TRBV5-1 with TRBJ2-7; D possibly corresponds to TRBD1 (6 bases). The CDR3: CASSGGRYEQYF. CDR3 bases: TGCGCCAGCAGCGGGGGCAGATACGAGCAGTACTTC.